This TCR beta chain was sequenced in a study of somatic mutations in cytotoxic T cells in rheumatoid arthritis. Measured with immunoSEQ multiplex PCR; TCRdb has only the in-frame clones, and not every one. The sample yields about 16,000 clones, around 80% seen once. Trimming cost V 1 base and J 4 bases, with 10 bases left between them. Germline CDR1 is LGHNT and CDR2 is FRNRAP. This CDR3 is 14 amino acids long. The chain couples TRBV12-5 to TRBJ1-1, with D hard to call. The sample consisted of CD8+ T cells sorted from blood. This TCR was sampled from an adult with rheumatoid arthritis. CDR3 sequence reads: CASGLAPMGTEAFF. The CDR3 bases are TGTGCTAGTGGTTTGGCCCCAATGGGCACTGAAGCTTTCTTT.